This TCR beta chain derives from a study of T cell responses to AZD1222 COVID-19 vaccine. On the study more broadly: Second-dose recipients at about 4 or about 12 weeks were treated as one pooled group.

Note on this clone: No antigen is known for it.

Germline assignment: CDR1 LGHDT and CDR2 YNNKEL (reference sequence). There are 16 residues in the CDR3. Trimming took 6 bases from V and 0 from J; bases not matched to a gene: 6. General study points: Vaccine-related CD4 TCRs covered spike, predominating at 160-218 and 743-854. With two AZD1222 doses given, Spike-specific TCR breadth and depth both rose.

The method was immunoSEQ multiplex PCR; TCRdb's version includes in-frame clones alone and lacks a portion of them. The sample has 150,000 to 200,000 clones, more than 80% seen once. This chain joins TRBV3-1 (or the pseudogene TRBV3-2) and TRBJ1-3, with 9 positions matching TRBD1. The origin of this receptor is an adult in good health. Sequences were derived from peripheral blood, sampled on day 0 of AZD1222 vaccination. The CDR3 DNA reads TGTGCCAGCAGACAGGGGGCCATAAGCTCTGGAAACACCATATATTTT. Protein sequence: CASRQGAISSGNTIYF.